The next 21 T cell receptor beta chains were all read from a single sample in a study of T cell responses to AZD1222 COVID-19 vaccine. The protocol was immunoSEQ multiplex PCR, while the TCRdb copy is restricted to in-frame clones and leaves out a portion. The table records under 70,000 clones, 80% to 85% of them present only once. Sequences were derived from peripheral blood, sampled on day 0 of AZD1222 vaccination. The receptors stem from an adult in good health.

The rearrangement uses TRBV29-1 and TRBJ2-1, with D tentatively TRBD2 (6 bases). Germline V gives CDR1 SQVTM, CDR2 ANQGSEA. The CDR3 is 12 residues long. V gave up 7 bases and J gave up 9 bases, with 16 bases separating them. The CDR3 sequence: CSAGGPLGEQFF. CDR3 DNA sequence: TGCAGCGCCGGGGGACCGCTCGGTGAGCAGTTCTTC.

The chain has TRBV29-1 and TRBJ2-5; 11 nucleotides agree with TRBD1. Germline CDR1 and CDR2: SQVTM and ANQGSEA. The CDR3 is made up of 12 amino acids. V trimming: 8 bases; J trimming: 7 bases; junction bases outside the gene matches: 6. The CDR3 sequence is CSLRTGGGTQYF. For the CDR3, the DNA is TGCAGCCTACGGACAGGGGGCGGGACCCAGTACTTC.

CDR3 in DNA: TGCGCCAGCAGCCAAGGGGGCCCCCAAGAGACCCAGTACTTC. It specifies CASSQGGPQETQYF. This chain connects TRBV4-3 to TRBJ2-5, with a tentative D call TRBD1 (5 bases). The CDR3 is made up of 14 amino acids. Germline V gene sequence: CDR1 LGHNA, CDR2 YSLEER. V lost 1 base, J lost 1 base, and 7 bases lay in between.

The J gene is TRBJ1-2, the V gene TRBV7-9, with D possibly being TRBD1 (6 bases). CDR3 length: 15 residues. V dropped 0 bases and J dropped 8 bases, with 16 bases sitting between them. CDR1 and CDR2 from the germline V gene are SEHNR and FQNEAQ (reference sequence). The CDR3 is CASSLAAGESGGYTF. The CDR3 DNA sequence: TGTGCCAGCAGCTTAGCGGCAGGGGAATCAGGCGGCTACACCTTC.

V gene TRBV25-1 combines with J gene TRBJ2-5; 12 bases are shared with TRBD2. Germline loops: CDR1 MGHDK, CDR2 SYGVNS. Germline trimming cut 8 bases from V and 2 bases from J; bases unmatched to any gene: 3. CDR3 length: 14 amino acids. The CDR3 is CASGLAGGQETQYF. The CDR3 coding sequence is TGTGCCAGCGGGCTAGCGGGAGGGCAAGAGACCCAGTACTTC.

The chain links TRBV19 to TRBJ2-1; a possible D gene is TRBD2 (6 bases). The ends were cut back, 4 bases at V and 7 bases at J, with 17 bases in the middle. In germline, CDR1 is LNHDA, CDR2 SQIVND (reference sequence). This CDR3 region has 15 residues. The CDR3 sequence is CASSRVANRGNEQFF. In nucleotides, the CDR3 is TGTGCCAGTAGTAGGGTGGCGAACCGGGGGAATGAGCAGTTCTTC.

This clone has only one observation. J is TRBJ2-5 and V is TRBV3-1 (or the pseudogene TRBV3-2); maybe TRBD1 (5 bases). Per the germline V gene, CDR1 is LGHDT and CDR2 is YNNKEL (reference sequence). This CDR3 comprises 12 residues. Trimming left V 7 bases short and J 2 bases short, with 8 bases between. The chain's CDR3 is CASMGQQETQYF. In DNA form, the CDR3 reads TGTGCCAGCATGGGGCAGCAAGAGACCCAGTACTTC.

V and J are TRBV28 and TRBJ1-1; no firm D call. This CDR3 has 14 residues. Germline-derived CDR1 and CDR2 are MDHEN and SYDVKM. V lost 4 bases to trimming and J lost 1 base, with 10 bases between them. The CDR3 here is CASSSGWENTEAFF. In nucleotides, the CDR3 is TGTGCCAGCAGTTCAGGATGGGAGAACACTGAAGCTTTCTTT.

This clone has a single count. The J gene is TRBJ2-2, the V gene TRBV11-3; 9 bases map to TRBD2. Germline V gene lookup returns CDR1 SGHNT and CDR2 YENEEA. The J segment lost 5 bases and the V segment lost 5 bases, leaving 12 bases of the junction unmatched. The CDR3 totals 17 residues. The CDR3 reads CASSPHYLAGSTGELFF. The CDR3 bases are TGTGCCAGCAGCCCCCACTATCTAGCGGGGAGTACCGGGGAGCTGTTTTTT.

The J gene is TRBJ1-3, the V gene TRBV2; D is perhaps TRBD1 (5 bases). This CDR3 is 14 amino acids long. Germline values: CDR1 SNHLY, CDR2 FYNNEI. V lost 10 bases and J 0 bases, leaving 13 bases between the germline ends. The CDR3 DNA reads TGTGCCACCGACGGGGCAGGCTCTGGAAACACCATATATTTT. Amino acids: CATDGAGSGNTIYF. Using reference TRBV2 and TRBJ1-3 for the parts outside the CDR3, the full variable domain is EPEVTQTPSHQVTQMGQEVILRCVPISNHLYFYWYRQILGQKVEFLVSFYNNEISEKSEIFDDQFSVERPDGSNFTLKIRSTKLEDSAMYFCATDGAGSGNTIYFGEGSWLTVV.

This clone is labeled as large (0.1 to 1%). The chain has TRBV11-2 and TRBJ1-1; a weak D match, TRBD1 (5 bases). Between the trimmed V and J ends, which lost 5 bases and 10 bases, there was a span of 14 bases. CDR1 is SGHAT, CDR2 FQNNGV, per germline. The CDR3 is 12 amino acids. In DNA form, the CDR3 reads TGTGCCAGCAGCACCGGGGGGAGCGGAGCTTTCTTT. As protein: CASSTGGSGAFF. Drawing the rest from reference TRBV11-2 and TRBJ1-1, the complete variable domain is EAGVAQSPRYKIIEKRQSVAFWCNPISGHATLYWYQQILGQGPKLLIQFQNNGVVDDSQLPKDRFSAERLKGVDSTLKIQPAKLEDSAVYLCASSTGGSGAFFGQGTRLTVV.

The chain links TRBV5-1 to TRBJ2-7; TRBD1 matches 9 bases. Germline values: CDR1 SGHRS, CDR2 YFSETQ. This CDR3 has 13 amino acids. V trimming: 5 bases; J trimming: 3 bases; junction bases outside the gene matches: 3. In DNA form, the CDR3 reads TGCGCCAGCAGGGGGACAGGGAACTACGAGCAGTACTTC. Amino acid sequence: CASRGTGNYEQYF.

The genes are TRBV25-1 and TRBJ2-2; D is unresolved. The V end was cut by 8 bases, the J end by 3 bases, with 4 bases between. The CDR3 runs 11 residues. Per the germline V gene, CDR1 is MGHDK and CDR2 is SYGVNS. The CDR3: CASSYTGELFF. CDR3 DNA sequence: TGTGCCAGCTCATACACCGGGGAGCTGTTTTTT. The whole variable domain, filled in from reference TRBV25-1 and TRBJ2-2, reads EADIYQTPRYLVIGTGKKITLECSQTMGHDKMYWYQQDPGMELHLIHYSYGVNSTEKGDLSSESTVSRIRTEHFPLTLESARPSHTSQYLCASSYTGELFFGEGSRLTVL.

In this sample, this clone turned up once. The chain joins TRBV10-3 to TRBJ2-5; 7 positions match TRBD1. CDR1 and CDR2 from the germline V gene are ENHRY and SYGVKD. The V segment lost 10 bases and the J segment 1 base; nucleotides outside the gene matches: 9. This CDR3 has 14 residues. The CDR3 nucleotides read TGTGCCACCCGGACAGGTCCCCCCCAAGAGACCCAGTACTTC. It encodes CATRTGPPQETQYF.

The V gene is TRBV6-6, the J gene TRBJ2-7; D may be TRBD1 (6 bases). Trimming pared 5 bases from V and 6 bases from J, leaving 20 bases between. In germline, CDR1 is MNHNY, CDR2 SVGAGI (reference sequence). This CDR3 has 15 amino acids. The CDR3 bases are TGTGCCAGCAGTCCCTGGGGGCCTGCCTCGGGCGAGCAGTACTTC. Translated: CASSPWGPASGEQYF.

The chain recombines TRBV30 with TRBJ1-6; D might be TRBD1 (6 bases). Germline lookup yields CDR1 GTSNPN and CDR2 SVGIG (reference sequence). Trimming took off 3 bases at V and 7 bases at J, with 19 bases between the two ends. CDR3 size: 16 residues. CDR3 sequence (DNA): TGTGCCTGGAGGGTCAAACAGGGATCCCCCAATTCACCCCTCCACTTT. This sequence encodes CAWRVKQGSPNSPLHF.

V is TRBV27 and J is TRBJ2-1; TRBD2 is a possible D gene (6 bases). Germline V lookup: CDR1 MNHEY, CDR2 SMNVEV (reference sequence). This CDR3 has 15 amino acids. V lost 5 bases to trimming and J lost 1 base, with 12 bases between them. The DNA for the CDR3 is TGTGCCAGCAGTGTGTGGGACTCATCCTACAATGAGCAGTTCTTC. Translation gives CASSVWDSSYNEQFF.

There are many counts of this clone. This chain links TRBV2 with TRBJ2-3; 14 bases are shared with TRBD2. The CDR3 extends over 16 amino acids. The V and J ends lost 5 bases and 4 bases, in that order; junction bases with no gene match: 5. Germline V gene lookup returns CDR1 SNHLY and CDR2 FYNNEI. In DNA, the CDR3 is TGTGCCAGCAGTAGTGGGACTAGCGGGGGATCAGATACGCAGTATTTT. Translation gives CASSSGTSGGSDTQYF.

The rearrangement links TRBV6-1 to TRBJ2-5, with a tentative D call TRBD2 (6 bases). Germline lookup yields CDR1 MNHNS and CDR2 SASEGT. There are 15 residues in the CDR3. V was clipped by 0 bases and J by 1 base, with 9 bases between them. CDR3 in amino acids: CASSEAGGFQETQYF. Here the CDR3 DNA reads TGTGCCAGCAGTGAAGCGGGGGGATTCCAAGAGACCCAGTACTTC.

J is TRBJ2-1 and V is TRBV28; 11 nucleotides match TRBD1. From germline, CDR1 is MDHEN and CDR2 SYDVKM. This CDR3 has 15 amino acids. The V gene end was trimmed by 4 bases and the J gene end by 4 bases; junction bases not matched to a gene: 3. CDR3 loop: CASSSRDRGYNEQFF. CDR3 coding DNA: TGTGCCAGCAGTTCCCGGGACAGGGGGTACAATGAGCAGTTCTTC.

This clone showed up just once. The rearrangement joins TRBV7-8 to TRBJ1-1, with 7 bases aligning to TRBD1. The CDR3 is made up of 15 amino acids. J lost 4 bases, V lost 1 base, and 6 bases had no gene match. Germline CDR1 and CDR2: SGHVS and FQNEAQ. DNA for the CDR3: TGTGCCAGCAGCTTAGGACAGGGCGGGGGCACTGAAGCTTTCTTT. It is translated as CASSLGQGGGTEAFF.